A single sample gave rise to the 24 T cell receptor beta chains below, sequenced in a study of blood T cell repertoires in COVID-19. TCRdb's copy holds only in-frame clones and misses some; the assay was immunoSEQ multiplex PCR. The sample yields 55,000 to 80,000 clones, 85% to 90% seen once. The specimen sequenced was peripheral blood. Receptors originate from a man between 50 and 59 years old with acute or convalescent COVID-19.

This chain connects TRBV7-9 to TRBJ1-5; D is undetermined. V was shortened by 5 bases and J by 0 bases, with 8 bases between the two germline ends. The CDR3 consists of 14 residues. Germline V gene sequence: CDR1 SEHNR, CDR2 FQNEAQ (reference sequence). Here the CDR3 reads CASSRPGSNQPQHF. The DNA for the CDR3 is TGTGCCAGCAGCCGCCCGGGTAGCAATCAGCCCCAGCATTTT.

This clone has more than one count but fewer than ten. CDR3 amino acids: CASSVDGMDTEAFF. The CDR3 DNA reads as TGTGCCAGCAGCGTAGACGGGATGGATACTGAAGCTTTCTTT. The rearrangement uses TRBV9 and TRBJ1-1, with no clear D. Germline CDR1 SGDLS, CDR2 YYNGEE. The V end lost 0 bases, the J end lost 5 bases, and 11 bases lay between the germline ends. The CDR3 has 14 residues.

The chain couples TRBV19 to TRBJ1-5, with a tentative D call TRBD1 (6 bases). Trimming removed 7 bases at V and 8 bases at J, with 18 bases between. The CDR3 length is 14 residues. The germline CDR1 and CDR2 sequences are LNHDA and SQIVND (reference sequence). CDR3 DNA: TGTGCCAGTACCCCGTCGGGGGGCTGGGAGCCCCAGCATTTT. The encoded protein is CASTPSGGWEPQHF.

This chain uses TRBV10-3 with TRBJ2-3; a weak D match, TRBD2 (5 bases). The CDR3 loop spans 14 amino acids. V lost 7 bases and J 0 bases, leaving 11 bases between the germline ends. Germline loops: CDR1 ENHRY, CDR2 SYGVKD. The CDR3 bases are TGTGCCATCAACTCGGGAACTAGCACAGATACGCAGTATTTT. Its protein is CAINSGTSTDTQYF.

The V gene is TRBV5-1, the J gene TRBJ1-2; the D gene is possibly TRBD1 (6 bases). The CDR3 spans 14 residues. V lost 5 bases, J lost 4 bases, and 15 bases lay in between. In germline, CDR1 is SGHRS, CDR2 YFSETQ. The DNA for the CDR3 is TGCGCCAGCAGTCCCCGACAGGATGGCTATGGCTACACCTTC. Residues: CASSPRQDGYGYTF. Full variable domain (rest looked up from reference TRBV5-1 and TRBJ1-2): KAGVTQTPRYLIKTRGQQVTLSCSPISGHRSVSWYQQTPGQGLQFLFEYFSETQRNKGNFPGRFSGRQFSNSRSEMNVSTLELGDSALYLCASSPRQDGYGYTFGSGTRLTVV.

The CDR3 DNA follows: TGTGCCAGCAGTTACTATCAGGGGGCGTCAGACGGCTACACCTTC. It specifies CASSYYQGASDGYTF. The V call is TRBV6-6, the J call TRBJ1-2; 8 nucleotides agree with TRBD1. Germline V gene lookup returns CDR1 MNHNY and CDR2 SVGAGI (reference sequence). Trimming at V came to 1 base and at J to 8 bases, leaving 9 bases not matched to a gene. CDR3 length: 15 residues.

The rearrangement joins TRBV2 to TRBJ1-2; D is undetermined. V was clipped by 6 bases and J by 6 bases, with 11 bases between them. CDR3 length: 12 amino acids. The germline V gene has CDR1 SNHLY and CDR2 FYNNEI. CDR3 loop: CASRERYDGYTF. CDR3 nucleotide sequence: TGTGCCAGCAGGGAACGGTATGATGGCTACACCTTC.

This chain connects TRBV2 to TRBJ1-1; TRBD1 matches 9 bases. Per germline, CDR1 SNHLY and CDR2 FYNNEI. J was trimmed by 0 bases and V by 6 bases; bases with no gene match: 5. The CDR3 is made up of 15 amino acids. The CDR3 DNA sequence: TGTGCCAGCAGGAAACAGGGGGCCCTGAACACTGAAGCTTTCTTT. It specifies CASRKQGALNTEAFF.

Concerning this clone: The final CDR3 position lacks the conserved phenylalanine or tryptophan, pointing to a likely read error. Because the CDR3's place on the DNA is in doubt, the DNA is left out and the CDR3 is given as listed by TCRdb. The chain employs TRBV6-6 and TRBJ1-1; no check of the table's D call, TRBD1, against the DNA was made. Counting both end residues, the CDR3 totals 13 amino acids. In germline, CDR1 is MNHNY, CDR2 SVGAGI (reference sequence). The CDR3 region is CASTSGAGGILNP.

The V call is TRBV25-1, the J call TRBJ2-5, with a weak D call TRBD1 (6 bases). The germline V gene has CDR1 MGHDK and CDR2 SYGVNS. Trimming removed 4 bases from V and 1 base from J, with 19 bases in between. The CDR3 consists of 17 residues. CDR3 loop: CASSASPGVGPQETQYF. DNA of the CDR3: TGTGCCAGCAGTGCGTCCCCAGGGGTTGGCCCCCAAGAGACCCAGTACTTC.

V gene TRBV29-1 combines with J gene TRBJ2-5; 11 nucleotides line up with TRBD2. Germline lookup yields CDR1 SQVTM and CDR2 ANQGSEA. The trim removed 0 bases at V and 5 bases at J, leaving 5 bases unmatched. The CDR3 spans 15 residues. CDR3 bases: TGCAGCGTTGAAGAGGGAACTAGCGGGAGTGAGACCCAGTACTTC. It yields the protein CSVEEGTSGSETQYF.

J is TRBJ1-3 and V is TRBV4-3; 8 bases agree with TRBD1. Germline V lookup: CDR1 LGHNA, CDR2 YSLEER. The junction had 5 bases not matched to a gene; V was cut back by 1 base and J by 0 bases. The CDR3 length is 17 residues. The CDR3 is CASSQARTGYSGNTIYF. As DNA, the CDR3 is TGCGCCAGCAGCCAAGCCAGGACAGGGTACTCTGGAAACACCATATATTTT.

The chain links TRBV4-1 to TRBJ1-4, with 7 bases aligning to TRBD1. Germline V gene lookup returns CDR1 MGHRA and CDR2 YSYEKL. There are 17 residues in the CDR3. V lost 1 base to trimming and J lost 3 bases; unmatched junction nucleotides: 8. As DNA, the CDR3 is TGCGCCAGCAGCCAAGTCCCTGGTGGGACAGCTAATGAAAAACTGTTTTTT. Translating it yields CASSQVPGGTANEKLFF.

The chain has TRBV5-1 and TRBJ1-2; 7 positions match TRBD1. The V and J ends lost 1 base and 1 base, in that order; junction bases with no gene match: 4. Germline CDR1 and CDR2: SGHRS and YFSETQ. The CDR3 has 15 residues. CDR3 bases: TGCGCCAGCAGCTTGACAGGGGCCAGTAACTATGGCTACACCTTC. Its protein is CASSLTGASNYGYTF.

The V call is TRBV9, the J call TRBJ2-1; 9 bases line up with TRBD2. The junction had 10 bases not matched to a gene; V was cut back by 4 bases and J by 5 bases. The CDR3 spans 16 residues. Germline loops: CDR1 SGDLS, CDR2 YYNGEE. This CDR3 is CASSPRRLAGNNEQFF. The DNA for the CDR3 is TGTGCCAGCAGCCCGAGGCGGCTAGCGGGGAACAATGAGCAGTTCTTC.

V usage is TRBV10-1 and J usage is TRBJ2-3; D unclear. V lost 4 bases, J lost 4 bases, and 12 bases lay in between. CDR3 length: 14 amino acids. The germline V gene encodes CDR1 WNHNN and CDR2 SYGVQD (reference sequence). The CDR3 protein is CASSASLVSDTQYF. The CDR3 bases are TGCGCCAGCAGTGCGAGCCTAGTATCAGATACGCAGTATTTT.

The rearrangement uses TRBV4-3 and TRBJ1-2; D not certain. The CDR3 length is 15 residues. The V gene lost 0 bases and the J gene lost 0 bases, with 8 bases spanning the gap. CDR1 and CDR2 (germline): LGHNA, YSLEER. The CDR3 region has the DNA TGCGCCAGCAGCCAAGATGCGGCAACTAACTATGGCTACACCTTC. This sequence encodes CASSQDAATNYGYTF.

The chain combines TRBV23-1 with TRBJ2-7, with D perhaps TRBD2 (5 bases). TRBV23-1 is classed as an ORF, of uncertain function. Trimming left V 10 bases short and J 3 bases short, with 16 bases between. This CDR3 region has 13 residues. The chain's CDR3 is CANSQFRGYEQYV. CDR3 bases: TGCGCCAACAGCCAGTTTCGGGGCTACGAGCAGTACGTC.

The rearrangement joins TRBV5-4 to TRBJ2-7, with TRBD1 identical over 10 bases. With V trimmed by 0 bases and J by 2 bases, 5 bases remained unmatched. This CDR3 is built from 16 residues. Per the germline V gene, CDR1 is SGHNT and CDR2 is YYREEE (reference sequence). CDR3 region: CASSLAGTGVTYEQYV. The CDR3 nucleotides are TGTGCCAGCAGCTTGGCCGGGACAGGGGTAACCTACGAGCAGTACGTC.

The chain uses TRBV6-6 and TRBJ1-6, with 9 nucleotides matching TRBD1. V gave up 1 base and J gave up 7 bases; unmatched junction bases: 5. The CDR3 extends over 16 amino acids. The germline V gene encodes CDR1 MNHNY and CDR2 SVGAGI (reference sequence). CDR3 nucleotides: TGTGCCAGCAGTTACTGGACAGGGGTATTCAATTCACCCCTCCACTTT. Its translation is CASSYWTGVFNSPLHF.

The chain links TRBV5-6 to TRBJ1-1; TRBD1 matches 11 bases. CDR1 is SGHDT, CDR2 YYEEEE, per germline. V dropped 3 bases and J dropped 2; count of bases not matched to a gene: 9. The CDR3 totals 17 residues. CDR3 residues: CASSSRDRGWANTEAFF. The CDR3 DNA is TGTGCCAGCAGCTCCCGGGACAGGGGGTGGGCTAACACTGAAGCTTTCTTT.

This clone occurred a few times. The rearrangement links TRBV5-6 to TRBJ2-7, with a possible D match to TRBD2 (5 bases). Germline V lookup: CDR1 SGHDT, CDR2 YYEEEE. Trimming cost V 3 bases and J 3 bases, with 13 bases left between them. This CDR3 region has 14 residues. CDR3 DNA sequence: TGTGCCAGCAGCTCCCCCTCCAGCGGCTACGAGCAGTACTTC. Protein: CASSSPSSGYEQYF.

The chain carries TRBV3-1 (or the pseudogene TRBV3-2) and TRBJ1-1, with D possibly matching TRBD1 (5 bases). Trimming removed 2 bases from V and 1 base from J, with 14 bases in between. Looked up from germline, CDR1 is LGHDT and CDR2 is YNNKEL (reference sequence). The CDR3 has 16 residues. This CDR3 is CASSQYGSGENTEAFF. The CDR3 nucleotides read TGTGCCAGCAGCCAATATGGATCGGGGGAGAACACTGAAGCTTTCTTT.

The CDR3 nucleotides read TGTGCCTGGAACAGGAGATTGAACACTGAAGCTTTCTTT. It translates to CAWNRRLNTEAFF. V usage is TRBV30 and J usage is TRBJ1-1; TRBD1 is a possible D gene (5 bases). The CDR3 is 13 residues long. Deletions cut 4 bases from V and 0 bases from J, with 9 bases between. Germline loops: CDR1 GTSNPN, CDR2 SVGIG (reference sequence). The full variable domain, its missing parts supplied by reference TRBV30 and TRBJ1-1, is SQTIHQWPATLVQPVGSPLSLECTVEGTSNPNLYWYRQAAGRGLQLLFYSVGIGQISSEVPQNLSASRPQDRQFILSSKKLLLSDSGFYLCAWNRRLNTEAFFGQGTRLTVV.